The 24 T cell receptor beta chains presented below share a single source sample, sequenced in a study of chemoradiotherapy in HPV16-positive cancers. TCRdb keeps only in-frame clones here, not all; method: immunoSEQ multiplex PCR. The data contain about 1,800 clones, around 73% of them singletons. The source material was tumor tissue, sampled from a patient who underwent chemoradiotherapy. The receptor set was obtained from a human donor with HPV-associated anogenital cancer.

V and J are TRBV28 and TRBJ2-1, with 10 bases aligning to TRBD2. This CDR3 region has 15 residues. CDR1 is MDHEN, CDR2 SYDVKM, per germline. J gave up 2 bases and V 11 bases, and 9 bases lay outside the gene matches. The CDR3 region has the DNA TGTGCCGGTCAAGCGGGGGGGGAGGCCTACAATGAGCAGTTCTTC. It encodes CAGQAGGEAYNEQFF.

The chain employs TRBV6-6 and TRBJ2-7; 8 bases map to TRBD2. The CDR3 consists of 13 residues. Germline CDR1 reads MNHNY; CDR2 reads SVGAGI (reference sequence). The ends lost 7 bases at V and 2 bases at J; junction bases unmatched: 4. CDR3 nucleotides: TGTGCCAGCATGGGACTAGGGCCCTACGAGCAGTACTTC. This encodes CASMGLGPYEQYF.

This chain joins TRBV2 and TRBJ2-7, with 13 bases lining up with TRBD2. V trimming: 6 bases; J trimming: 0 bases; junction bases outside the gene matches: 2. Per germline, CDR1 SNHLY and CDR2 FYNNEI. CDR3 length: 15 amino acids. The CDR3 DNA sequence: TGTGCCAGCAGGCGACTAGCGGGGGGCTCCTACGAGCAGTACTTC. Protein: CASRRLAGGSYEQYF.

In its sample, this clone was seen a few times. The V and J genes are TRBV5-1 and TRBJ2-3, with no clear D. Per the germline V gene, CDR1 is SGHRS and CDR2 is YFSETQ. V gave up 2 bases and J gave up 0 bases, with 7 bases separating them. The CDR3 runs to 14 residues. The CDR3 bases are TGCGCCAGCAGCTTCGAAGCTAGCACAGATACGCAGTATTTT. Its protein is CASSFEASTDTQYF.

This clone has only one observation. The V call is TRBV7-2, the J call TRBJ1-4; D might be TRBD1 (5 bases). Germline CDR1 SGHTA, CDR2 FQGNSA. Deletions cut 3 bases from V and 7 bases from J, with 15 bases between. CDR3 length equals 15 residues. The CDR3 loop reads CASSFGTGSAEKLFF. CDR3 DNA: TGTGCCAGCAGCTTCGGGACGGGATCGGCTGAAAAACTGTTTTTT.

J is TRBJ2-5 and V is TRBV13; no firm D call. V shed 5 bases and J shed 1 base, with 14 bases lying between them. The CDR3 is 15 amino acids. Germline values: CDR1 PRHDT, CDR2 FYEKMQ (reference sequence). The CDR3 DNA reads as TGTGCCAGCAGCCCTAAGGGTGGCCCCCAAGAGACCCAGTACTTC. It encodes CASSPKGGPQETQYF.

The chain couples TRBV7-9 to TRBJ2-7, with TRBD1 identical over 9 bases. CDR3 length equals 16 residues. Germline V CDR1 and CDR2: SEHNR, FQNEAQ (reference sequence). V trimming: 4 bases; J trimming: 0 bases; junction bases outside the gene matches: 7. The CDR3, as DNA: TGTGCCAGCAGCTCGATGGGACAGGGAAGCTCCTACGAGCAGTACTTC. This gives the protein CASSSMGQGSSYEQYF. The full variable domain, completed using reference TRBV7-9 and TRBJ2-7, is DTGVSQNPRHKITKRGQNVTFRCDPISEHNRLYWYRQTLGQGPEFLTYFQNEAQLEKSRLLSDRFSAERPKGSFSTLEIQRTEQGDSAMYLCASSSMGQGSSYEQYFGPGTRLTVT.

CDR3 in amino acids: CASSQDLTQEEGETQYF. For the CDR3, the DNA is TGTGCCAGCAGCCAAGATTTGACGCAGGAGGAAGGAGAGACCCAGTACTTC. V gene TRBV4-2 combines with J gene TRBJ2-5; a possible D gene is TRBD2 (5 bases). The CDR3 runs to 17 residues. V was clipped by 0 bases and J by 4 bases, with 18 bases between them. Germline values: CDR1 LGHNA, CDR2 YNFKEQ.

Here the CDR3 reads CASSLILGAAYEQYF. The CDR3 coding sequence is TGTGCCAGCAGCTTGATTTTGGGAGCAGCCTACGAGCAGTACTTC. This sequence joins TRBV5-6 and TRBJ2-7, with D possibly matching TRBD2 (5 bases). The germline gives CDR1 SGHDT, CDR2 YYEEEE. The CDR3 extends over 15 amino acids. Trimming shortened V by 1 base and J by 2 bases, and 13 bases separated the two germline ends.

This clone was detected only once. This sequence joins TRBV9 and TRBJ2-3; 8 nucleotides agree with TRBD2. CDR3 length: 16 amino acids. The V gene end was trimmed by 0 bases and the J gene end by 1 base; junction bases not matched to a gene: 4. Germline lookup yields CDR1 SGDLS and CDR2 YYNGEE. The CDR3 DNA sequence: TGTGCCAGCAGCGTAGGAGGTAGCGGGGGCACAGATACGCAGTATTTT. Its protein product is CASSVGGSGGTDTQYF.

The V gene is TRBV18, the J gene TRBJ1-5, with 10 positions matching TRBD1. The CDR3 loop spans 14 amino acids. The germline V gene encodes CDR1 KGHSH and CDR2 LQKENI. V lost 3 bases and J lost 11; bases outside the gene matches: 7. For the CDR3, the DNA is TGTGCCAGCTCACCCCGGGACAGGGGTGAGGCCCAGCATTTT. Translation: CASSPRDRGEAQHF.

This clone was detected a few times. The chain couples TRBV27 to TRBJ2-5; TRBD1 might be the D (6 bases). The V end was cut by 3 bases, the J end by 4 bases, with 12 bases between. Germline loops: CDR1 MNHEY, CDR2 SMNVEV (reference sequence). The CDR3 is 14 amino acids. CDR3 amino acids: CASSLVGAVETQYF. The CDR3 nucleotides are TGTGCCAGCAGTTTGGTGGGGGCGGTAGAGACCCAGTACTTC.

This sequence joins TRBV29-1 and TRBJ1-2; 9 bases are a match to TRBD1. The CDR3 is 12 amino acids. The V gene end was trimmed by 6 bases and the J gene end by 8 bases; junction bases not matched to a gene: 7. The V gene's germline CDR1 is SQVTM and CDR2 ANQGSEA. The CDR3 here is CSVNTGGEGYTF. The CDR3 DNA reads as TGCAGCGTCAACACAGGGGGCGAAGGCTACACCTTC.

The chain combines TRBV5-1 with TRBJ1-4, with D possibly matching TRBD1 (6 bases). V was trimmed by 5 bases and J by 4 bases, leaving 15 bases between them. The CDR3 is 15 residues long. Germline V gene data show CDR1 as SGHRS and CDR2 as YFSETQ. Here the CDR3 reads CASRPGGGGNEKLFF. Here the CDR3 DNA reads TGCGCCAGCAGACCGGGTGGGGGCGGTAATGAAAAACTGTTTTTT.

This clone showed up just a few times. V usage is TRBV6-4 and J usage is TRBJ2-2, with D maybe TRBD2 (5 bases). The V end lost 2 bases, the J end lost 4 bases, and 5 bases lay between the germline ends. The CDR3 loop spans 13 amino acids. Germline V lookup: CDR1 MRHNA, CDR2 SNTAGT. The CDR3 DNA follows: TGTGCCAGCAGTGACGGGAGCACCGGGGAGCTGTTTTTT. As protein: CASSDGSTGELFF.

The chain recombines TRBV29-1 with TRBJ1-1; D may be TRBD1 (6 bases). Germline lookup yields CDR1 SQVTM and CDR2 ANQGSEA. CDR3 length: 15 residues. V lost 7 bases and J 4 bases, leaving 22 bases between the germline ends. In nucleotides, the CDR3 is TGCAGCGCCCGACAACAACAGGGCGGGGTCACTGAAGCTTTCTTT. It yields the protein CSARQQQGGVTEAFF.

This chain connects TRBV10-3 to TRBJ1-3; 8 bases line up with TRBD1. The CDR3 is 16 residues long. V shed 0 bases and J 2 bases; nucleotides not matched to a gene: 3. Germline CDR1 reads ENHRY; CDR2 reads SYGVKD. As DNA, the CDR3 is TGTGCCATCAGTGAGTCAAGGACAGGGCCTGGAAACACCATATATTTT. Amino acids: CAISESRTGPGNTIYF.

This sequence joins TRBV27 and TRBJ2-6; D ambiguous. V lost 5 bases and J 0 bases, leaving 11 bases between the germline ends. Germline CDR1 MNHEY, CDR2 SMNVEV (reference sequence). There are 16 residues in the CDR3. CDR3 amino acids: CASSPTASSGANVLTF. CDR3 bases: TGTGCCAGCAGTCCAACAGCGTCCTCTGGGGCCAACGTCCTGACTTTC.

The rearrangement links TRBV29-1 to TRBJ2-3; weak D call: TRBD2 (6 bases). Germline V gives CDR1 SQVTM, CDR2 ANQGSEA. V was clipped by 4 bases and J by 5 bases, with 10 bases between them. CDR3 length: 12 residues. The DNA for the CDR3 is TGCAGCGTTGTTACGGGGGAAGATACGCAGTATTTT. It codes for CSVVTGEDTQYF.

CDR3 loop: CASSPWTSANTGELFF. For the CDR3, the DNA is TGCGCCAGCAGCCCCTGGACTAGCGCGAACACCGGGGAGCTGTTTTTT. V gene TRBV5-1 combines with J gene TRBJ2-2; 9 bases are shared with TRBD2. CDR3 length equals 16 residues. J gave up 0 bases and V 4 bases, and 4 bases lay outside the gene matches. From germline, CDR1 is SGHRS and CDR2 YFSETQ. The variable domain in full, with the rest retrieved from reference TRBV5-1 and TRBJ2-2, is KAGVTQTPRYLIKTRGQQVTLSCSPISGHRSVSWYQQTPGQGLQFLFEYFSETQRNKGNFPGRFSGRQFSNSRSEMNVSTLELGDSALYLCASSPWTSANTGELFFGEGSRLTVL.

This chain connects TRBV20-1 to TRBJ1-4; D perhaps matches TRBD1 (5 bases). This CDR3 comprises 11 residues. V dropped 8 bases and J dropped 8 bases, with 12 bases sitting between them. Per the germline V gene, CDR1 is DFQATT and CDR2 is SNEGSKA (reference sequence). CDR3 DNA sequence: TGCAGTACCAACCAGGGCGAAAAACTGTTTTTT. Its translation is CSTNQGEKLFF.

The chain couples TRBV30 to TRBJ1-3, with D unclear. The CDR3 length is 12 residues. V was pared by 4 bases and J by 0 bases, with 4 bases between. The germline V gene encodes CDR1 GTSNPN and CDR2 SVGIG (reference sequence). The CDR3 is CAWITSGNTIYF. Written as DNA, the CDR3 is TGTGCCTGGATTACCTCTGGAAACACCATATATTTT.

The CDR3: CASSLARSGYTF. The CDR3 DNA reads TGTGCCAGCAGCTTAGCGAGGAGTGGCTACACCTTC. The chain couples TRBV7-9 to TRBJ1-2; unclear D gene. The CDR3 contains 12 residues. Germline V gives CDR1 SEHNR, CDR2 FQNEAQ (reference sequence). Between the trimmed V and J ends, which lost 0 bases and 7 bases, there was a span of 6 bases.

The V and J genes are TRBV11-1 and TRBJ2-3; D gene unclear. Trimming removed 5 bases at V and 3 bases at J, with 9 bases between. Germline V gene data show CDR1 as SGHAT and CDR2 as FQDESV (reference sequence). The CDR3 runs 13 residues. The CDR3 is CASSVRRTDTQYF. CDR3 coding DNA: TGTGCCAGCAGCGTAAGGCGTACAGATACGCAGTATTTT. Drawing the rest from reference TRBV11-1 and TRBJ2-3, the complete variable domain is EAEVAQSPRYKITEKSQAVAFWCDPISGHATLYWYRQILGQGPELLVQFQDESVVDDSQLPKDRFSAERLKGVDSTLKIQPAELGDSAMYLCASSVRRTDTQYFGPGTRLTVL.